This TCR beta chain was obtained from a study of follicular helper T cells after annual influenza vaccination. Time point of the sample: 2014-2015 season, 7 days after vaccination. Germline V gives CDR1 SGDLS, CDR2 YYNGEE. Deletions cut 6 bases from V and 0 bases from J, with 9 bases between. CDR3 length: 13 residues. Sequenced by immunoSEQ multiplex PCR; TCRdb stores in-frame clones only, minus some. The sample comprises a few thousand clones, 82% of which are singletons, and roughly 0.82% rests with the top ten. V gene TRBV9 combines with J gene TRBJ1-2; D not certain. The TCR was taken from an adult who received the influenza vaccine. The source was CXCR5- memory CD4+ T cells sorted from blood, collected 7 days after influenza vaccination. DNA of the CDR3: TGTGCCAGCATAGTGAATTCTAACTATGGCTACACCTTC. It encodes CASIVNSNYGYTF.